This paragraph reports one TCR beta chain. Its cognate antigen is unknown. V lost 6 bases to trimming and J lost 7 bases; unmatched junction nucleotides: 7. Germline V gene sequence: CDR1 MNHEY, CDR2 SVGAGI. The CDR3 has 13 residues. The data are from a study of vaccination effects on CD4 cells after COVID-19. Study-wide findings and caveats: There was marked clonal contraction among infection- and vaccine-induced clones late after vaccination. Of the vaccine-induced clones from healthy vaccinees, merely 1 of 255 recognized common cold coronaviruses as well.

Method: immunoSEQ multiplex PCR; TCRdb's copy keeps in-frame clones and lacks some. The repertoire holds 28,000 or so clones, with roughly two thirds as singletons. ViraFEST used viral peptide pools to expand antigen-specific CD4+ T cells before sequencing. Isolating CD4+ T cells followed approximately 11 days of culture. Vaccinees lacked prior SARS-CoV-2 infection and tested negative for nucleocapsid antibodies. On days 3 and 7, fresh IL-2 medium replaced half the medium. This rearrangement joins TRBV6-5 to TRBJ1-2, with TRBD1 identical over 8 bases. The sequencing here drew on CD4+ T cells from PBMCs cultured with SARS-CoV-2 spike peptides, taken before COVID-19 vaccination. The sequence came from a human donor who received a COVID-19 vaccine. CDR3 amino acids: CASSHGDRIGYTF. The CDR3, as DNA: TGTGCCAGCAGCCACGGGGACAGGATTGGCTACACCTTC.